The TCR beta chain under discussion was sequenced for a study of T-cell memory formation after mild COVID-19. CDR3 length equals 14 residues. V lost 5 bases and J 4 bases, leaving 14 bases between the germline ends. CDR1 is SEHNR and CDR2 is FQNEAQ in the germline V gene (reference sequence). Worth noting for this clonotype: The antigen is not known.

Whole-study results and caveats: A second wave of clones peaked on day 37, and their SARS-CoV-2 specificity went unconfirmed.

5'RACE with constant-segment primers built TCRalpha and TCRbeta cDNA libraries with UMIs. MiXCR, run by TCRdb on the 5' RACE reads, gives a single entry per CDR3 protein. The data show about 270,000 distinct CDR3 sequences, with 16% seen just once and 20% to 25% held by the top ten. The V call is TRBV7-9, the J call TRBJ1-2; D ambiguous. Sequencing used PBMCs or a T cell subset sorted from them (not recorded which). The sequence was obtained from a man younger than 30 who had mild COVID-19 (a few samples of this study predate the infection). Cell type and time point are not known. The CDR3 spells CASSRTPTVYGYTF. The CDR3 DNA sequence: TGTGCCAGCAGCCGCACCCCGACTGTCTATGGCTACACCTTC.